A selection of T cell receptor beta chains follows, all from one sample in a study of blood T cells in healthy people across ages. TCRdb itself ran the 5' RACE reads through MiXCR, one entry per CDR3 protein. Of some 1 million distinct CDR3 sequences listed, more than 35% are singletons. The sample comprised blood. The receptor source for this set is a woman aged 55-75 years in good health. CDR3s include the opening cysteine and the closing phenylalanine or tryptophan. D genes are given only for firm matches. Clone size appears in some rows only: once, few, many, or a class for an expanded clone.

V gene: TRBV24-1; J gene: TRBJ2-1; D gene: NA; clone size: NA; CDR3 length: 16; CDR3 DNA: TGTGCCACCAGTGATCAGAATCCAAGCTCCTACAATGAGCAGTTCTTC; CDR3 protein: CATSDQNPSSYNEQFF
V gene: TRBV7-9; J gene: TRBJ2-7; D gene: NA; clone size: NA; CDR3 length: 15; CDR3 DNA: TGTGCCAGCAGCTTACGCGGCCGTGGGGCCTACGAGCAGTACTTC; CDR3 protein: CASSLRGRGAYEQYF
V gene: TRBV27; J gene: TRBJ1-6; D gene: NA; clone size: NA; CDR3 length: 15; CDR3 DNA: TGTGCCAGCACCCAACTCGGGGTCTATAATTCACCCCTCCACTTT; CDR3 protein: CASTQLGVYNSPLHF
V gene: TRBV2; J gene: TRBJ2-7; D gene: NA; clone size: NA; CDR3 length: 13; CDR3 DNA: TGTGCCAGCAGTGGTCAGGGGAAGAACGAGCAGTACTTC; CDR3 protein: CASSGQGKNEQYF
V gene: TRBV6-6; J gene: TRBJ1-5; D gene: NA; clone size: few; CDR3 length: 13; CDR3 DNA: TGTGCCAGCAGCTCCCCCGGTATTCAGCCCCAGCATTTT; CDR3 protein: CASSSPGIQPQHF
V gene: TRBV29-1; J gene: TRBJ2-7; D gene: TRBD1; clone size: NA; CDR3 length: 12; CDR3 DNA: TGCAGCGTAGGGGGACAGAACTACGAGCAGTACTTC; CDR3 protein: CSVGGQNYEQYF
V gene: TRBV3-1; J gene: TRBJ2-7; D gene: TRBD1; clone size: few; CDR3 length: 17; CDR3 DNA: TGTGCCAGCAGCCTCCGGACAGGGAACTACTACTACTACGAGCAGTACTTC; CDR3 protein: CASSLRTGNYYYYEQYF
V gene: TRBV27; J gene: TRBJ2-4; D gene: NA; clone size: NA; CDR3 length: 14; CDR3 DNA: TGTGCCAGCAGTTTATCTAGGCAGAGTAACATTCAGTACTTC; CDR3 protein: CASSLSRQSNIQYF
V gene: TRBV9; J gene: TRBJ2-1; D gene: TRBD2; clone size: few; CDR3 length: 14; CDR3 DNA: TGTGCCAGCAGCGTAGGTTCGCCGGGAGGCGAGCAGTTCTTC; CDR3 protein: CASSVGSPGGEQFF
V gene: TRBV5-1; J gene: TRBJ2-1; D gene: TRBD2; clone size: few; CDR3 length: 17; CDR3 DNA: TGCGCCAGCAGACTTGAGGTTGGGACTAGCTCCTACAATGAGCAGTTCTTC; CDR3 protein: CASRLEVGTSSYNEQFF
V gene: TRBV29-1; J gene: TRBJ2-7; D gene: NA; clone size: few; CDR3 length: 11; CDR3 DNA: TGCAGCGCCGCGGACCCGGACGAGCAGTACTTC; CDR3 protein: CSAADPDEQYF
V gene: TRBV7-2; J gene: TRBJ2-1; D gene: NA; clone size: NA; CDR3 length: 12; CDR3 DNA: TGTGCCAGCAGCTCGACGGACGATGAGCAGTTCTTC; CDR3 protein: CASSSTDDEQFF
V gene: TRBV11-1; J gene: TRBJ2-4; D gene: TRBD2; clone size: NA; CDR3 length: 13; CDR3 DNA: TGTGCCAGCAGCGCGGGACTAGCGAACATTCAGTACTTC; CDR3 protein: CASSAGLANIQYF
V gene: TRBV20-1; J gene: TRBJ2-5; D gene: NA; clone size: NA; CDR3 length: 17; CDR3 DNA: TGCAGTGCTAGAGACCCTCGGGAGTGGGGGGTGGGGGAGACCCAGTACTTC; CDR3 protein: CSARDPREWGVGETQYF
V gene: TRBV4-1; J gene: TRBJ2-3; D gene: TRBD2; clone size: NA; CDR3 length: 18; CDR3 DNA: TGCGCCAGCAGCCATCGGGTAGCGGGAGGGCCGGGGACAGATACGCAGTATTTT; CDR3 protein: CASSHRVAGGPGTDTQYF
V gene: TRBV10-3; J gene: TRBJ1-5; D gene: NA; clone size: few; CDR3 length: 13; CDR3 DNA: TGTGCCATCAGGAAGGAGGACAATCAGCCCCAGCATTTT; CDR3 protein: CAIRKEDNQPQHF
V gene: TRBV7-9; J gene: TRBJ2-7; D gene: NA; clone size: few; CDR3 length: 14; CDR3 DNA: TGTGCCAGCAGCGTCCCGTGGTCCCCCTACGAGCAGTACTTC; CDR3 protein: CASSVPWSPYEQYF
V gene: TRBV14; J gene: TRBJ2-7; D gene: NA; clone size: NA; CDR3 length: 15; CDR3 DNA: TGTGCCAGCAGCCAGGCCACGGGGAACTACTACGAGCAGTACTTC; CDR3 protein: CASSQATGNYYEQYF
V gene: TRBV7-2; J gene: TRBJ2-3; D gene: TRBD2; clone size: few; CDR3 length: 17; CDR3 DNA: TGTGCCAGCAGCTTGCCCAGACTAGCGGGAGTCCCAGATACGCAGTATTTT; CDR3 protein: CASSLPRLAGVPDTQYF
V gene: TRBV15; J gene: TRBJ2-1; D gene: NA; clone size: NA; CDR3 length: 16; CDR3 DNA: TGTGCCACCTACGACGGGCTAATAAGGGTTTACAATGAGCAGTTCTTC; CDR3 protein: CATYDGLIRVYNEQFF
V gene: TRBV20-1; J gene: TRBJ2-7; D gene: TRBD2; clone size: NA; CDR3 length: 15; CDR3 DNA: TGCAGTGCTAGGGCCGCTAGCGGGGCCCTCTACGAGCAGTACTTC; CDR3 protein: CSARAASGALYEQYF
V gene: TRBV20-1; J gene: TRBJ2-7; D gene: NA; clone size: NA; CDR3 length: 12; CDR3 DNA: TGCAGTGCTAGGGGACCGACCTACGAGCAGTACTTC; CDR3 protein: CSARGPTYEQYF
V gene: TRBV24-1; J gene: TRBJ2-3; D gene: NA; clone size: NA; CDR3 length: 14; CDR3 DNA: TGTGCCACCAGTGATTCGAACAGGGTGGATACGCAGTATTTT; CDR3 protein: CATSDSNRVDTQYF
V gene: TRBV29-1; J gene: TRBJ2-3; D gene: TRBD1; clone size: NA; CDR3 length: 16; CDR3 DNA: TGCAGCGTTGAAGGGGGTGGGGGACAGTACACAGATACGCAGTATTTT; CDR3 protein: CSVEGGGGQYTDTQYF
V gene: TRBV5-6; J gene: TRBJ2-5; D gene: NA; clone size: NA; CDR3 length: 14; CDR3 DNA: TGTGCCAGCAGCAGGGGTAGCTCTACGTGGACCCAGTACTTC; CDR3 protein: CASSRGSSTWTQYF
V gene: TRBV27; J gene: TRBJ2-4; D gene: TRBD2; clone size: NA; CDR3 length: 14; CDR3 DNA: TGTGCCAGCGGGCTAGCGGAAGCCAAAAACATTCAGTACTTC; CDR3 protein: CASGLAEAKNIQYF
V gene: TRBV2; J gene: TRBJ2-3; D gene: TRBD2; clone size: few; CDR3 length: 14; CDR3 DNA: TGTGCCAGCGGGAGACTAGCGGGAACAGATACGCAGTATTTT; CDR3 protein: CASGRLAGTDTQYF
V gene: TRBV11-1; J gene: TRBJ2-7; D gene: NA; clone size: NA; CDR3 length: 15; CDR3 DNA: TGTGCCAGCAGCTTTGGACTTCTGGTCTCCTACGAGCAGTACTTC; CDR3 protein: CASSFGLLVSYEQYF
V gene: TRBV12-3/TRBV12-4; J gene: TRBJ1-4; D gene: NA; clone size: NA; CDR3 length: 15; CDR3 DNA: TGTGCCAGCAGTTCTCCCACGGCGGGGGCTGAAAAACTGTTTTTT; CDR3 protein: CASSSPTAGAEKLFF
V gene: TRBV5-1; J gene: TRBJ1-6; D gene: NA; clone size: NA; CDR3 length: 16; CDR3 DNA: TGCGCCAGCAGCTTGGATGGGGTCCTTTCAAATTCACCCCTCCACTTT; CDR3 protein: CASSLDGVLSNSPLHF
V gene: TRBV24-1; J gene: TRBJ2-5; D gene: NA; clone size: NA; CDR3 length: 17; CDR3 DNA: TGTGCCACCAGTGATTTCCGGAATACGTTGCTGAAAGAGACCCAGTACTTC; CDR3 protein: CATSDFRNTLLKETQYF
V gene: TRBV7-9; J gene: TRBJ1-4; D gene: NA; clone size: NA; CDR3 length: 12; CDR3 DNA: TGTGCCAGCAACCGGGAAGGGGAAAAACTGTTTTTT; CDR3 protein: CASNREGEKLFF
V gene: TRBV28; J gene: TRBJ2-5; D gene: TRBD1; clone size: NA; CDR3 length: 10; CDR3 DNA: TGTGCCACTCGACAGGGGACCCAGTACTTC; CDR3 protein: CATRQGTQYF
V gene: TRBV12-5; J gene: TRBJ2-5; D gene: NA; clone size: few; CDR3 length: 16; CDR3 DNA: TGTGCTAGTGGTTTGGTATCCAGGGGACCTCAAGAGACCCAGTACTTC; CDR3 protein: CASGLVSRGPQETQYF
V gene: TRBV4-1; J gene: TRBJ2-3; D gene: TRBD2; clone size: few; CDR3 length: 16; CDR3 DNA: TGCGCCAGCAGCCCTGCAGGACTAGCGAGCACAGATACGCAGTATTTT; CDR3 protein: CASSPAGLASTDTQYF
V gene: TRBV29-1; J gene: TRBJ1-5; D gene: NA; clone size: few; CDR3 length: 13; CDR3 DNA: TGCAGCGCCTCCGGGGCTAGCAATCAGCCCCAGCATTTT; CDR3 protein: CSASGASNQPQHF
V gene: TRBV19; J gene: TRBJ2-7; D gene: NA; clone size: NA; CDR3 length: 14; CDR3 DNA: TGTGCCAGTAGCTCGGAGGGGGGAGTCTACGAGCAGTACTTC; CDR3 protein: CASSSEGGVYEQYF
V gene: TRBV13; J gene: TRBJ2-5; D gene: NA; clone size: few; CDR3 length: 12; CDR3 DNA: TGTGCCAGTGCCCCCCAAGACAATGAGCAGTACTTC; CDR3 protein: CASAPQDNEQYF
V gene: TRBV11-2; J gene: TRBJ2-3; D gene: NA; clone size: NA; CDR3 length: 16; CDR3 DNA: TGTGCCAGCAGCCCGTTTAGCGGCAGCGCCCAAGATACGCAGTATTTT; CDR3 protein: CASSPFSGSAQDTQYF
V gene: TRBV6-5; J gene: TRBJ1-6; D gene: NA; clone size: NA; CDR3 length: 15; CDR3 DNA: TGTGCCACCCGACCGGCGGTCTCCTATAATTCACCCCTCCACTTT; CDR3 protein: CATRPAVSYNSPLHF